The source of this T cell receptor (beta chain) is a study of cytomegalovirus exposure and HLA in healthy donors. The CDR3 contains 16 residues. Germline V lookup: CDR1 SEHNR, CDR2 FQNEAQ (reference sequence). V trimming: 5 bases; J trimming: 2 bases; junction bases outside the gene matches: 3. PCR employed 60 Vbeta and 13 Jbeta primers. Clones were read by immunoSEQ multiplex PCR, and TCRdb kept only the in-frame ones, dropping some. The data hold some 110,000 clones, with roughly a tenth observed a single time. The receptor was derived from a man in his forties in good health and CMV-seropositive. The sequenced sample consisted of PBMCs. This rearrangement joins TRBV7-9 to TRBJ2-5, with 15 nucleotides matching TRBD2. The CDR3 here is CASSQGLAGGQETQYF. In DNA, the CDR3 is TGTGCCAGCAGCCAAGGACTAGCGGGAGGGCAAGAGACCCAGTACTTC.